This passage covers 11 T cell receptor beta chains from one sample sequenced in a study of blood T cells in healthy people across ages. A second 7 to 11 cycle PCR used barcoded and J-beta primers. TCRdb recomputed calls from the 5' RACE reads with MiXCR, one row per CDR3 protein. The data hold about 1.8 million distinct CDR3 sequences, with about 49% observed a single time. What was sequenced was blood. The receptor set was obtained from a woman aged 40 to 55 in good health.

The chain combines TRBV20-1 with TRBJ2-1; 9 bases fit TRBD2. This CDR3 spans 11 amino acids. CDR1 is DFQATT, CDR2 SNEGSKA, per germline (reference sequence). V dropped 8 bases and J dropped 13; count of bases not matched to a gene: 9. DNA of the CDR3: TGCAGTACACCGAGCGGGAGGCTACAGTTCTTC. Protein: CSTPSGRLQFF.

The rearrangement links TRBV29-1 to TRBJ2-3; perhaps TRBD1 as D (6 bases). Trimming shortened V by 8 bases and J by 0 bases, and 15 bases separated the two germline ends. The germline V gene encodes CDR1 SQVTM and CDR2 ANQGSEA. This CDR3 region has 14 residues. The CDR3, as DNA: TGCAGCCTCCAAGGGGGTCGTAGCACAGATACGCAGTATTTT. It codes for CSLQGGRSTDTQYF.

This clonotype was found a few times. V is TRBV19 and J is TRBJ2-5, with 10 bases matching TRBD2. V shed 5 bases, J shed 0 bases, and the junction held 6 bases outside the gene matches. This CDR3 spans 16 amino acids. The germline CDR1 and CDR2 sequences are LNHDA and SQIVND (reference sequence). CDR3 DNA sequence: TGTGCCAGTAGTGGACTAGCGGAAACGTACCAAGAGACCCAGTACTTC. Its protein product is CASSGLAETYQETQYF. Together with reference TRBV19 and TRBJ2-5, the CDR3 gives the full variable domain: DGGITQSPKYLFRKEGQNVTLSCEQNLNHDAMYWYRQDPGQGLRLIYYSQIVNDFQKGDIAEGYSVSREKKESFPLTVTSAQKNPTAFYLCASSGLAETYQETQYFGPGTRLLVL.

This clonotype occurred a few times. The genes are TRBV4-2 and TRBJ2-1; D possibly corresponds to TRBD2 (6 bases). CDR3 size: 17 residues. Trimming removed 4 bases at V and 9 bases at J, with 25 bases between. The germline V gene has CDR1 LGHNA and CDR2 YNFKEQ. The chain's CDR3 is CASSPQLFGQAEGEQFF. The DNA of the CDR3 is TGTGCCAGCAGCCCTCAACTCTTCGGCCAGGCGGAGGGTGAGCAGTTCTTC.

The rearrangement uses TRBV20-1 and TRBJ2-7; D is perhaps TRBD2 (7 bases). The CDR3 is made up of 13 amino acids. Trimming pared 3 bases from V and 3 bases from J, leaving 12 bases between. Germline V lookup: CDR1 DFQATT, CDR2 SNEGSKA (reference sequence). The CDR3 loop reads CSASGGPSYEQYV. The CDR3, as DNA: TGCAGTGCTAGCGGGGGGCCTAGCTACGAGCAGTACGTC.

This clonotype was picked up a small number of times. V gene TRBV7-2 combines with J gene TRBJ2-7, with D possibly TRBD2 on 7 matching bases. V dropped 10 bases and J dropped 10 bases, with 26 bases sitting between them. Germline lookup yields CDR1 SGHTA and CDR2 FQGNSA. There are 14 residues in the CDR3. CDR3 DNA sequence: TGTGCCACCGCGGCTAGCGGAGTCATGGGGGCCCAGTACTTC. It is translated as CATAASGVMGAQYF.

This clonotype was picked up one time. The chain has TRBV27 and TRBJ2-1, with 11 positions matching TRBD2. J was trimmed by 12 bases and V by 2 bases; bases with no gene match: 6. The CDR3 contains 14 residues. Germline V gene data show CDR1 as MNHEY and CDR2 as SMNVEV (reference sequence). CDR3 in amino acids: CASSLAPSGGRQFF. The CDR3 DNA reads TGTGCCAGCAGTTTAGCCCCTAGCGGGGGGAGGCAGTTCTTC.

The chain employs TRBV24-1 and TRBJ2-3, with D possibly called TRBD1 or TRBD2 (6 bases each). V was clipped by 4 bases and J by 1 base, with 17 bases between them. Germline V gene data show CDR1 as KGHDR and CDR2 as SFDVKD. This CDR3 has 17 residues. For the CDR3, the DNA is TGTGCCACCAGTGACACCAGCGGTAGGGGGGGCACAGATACGCAGTATTTT. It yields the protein CATSDTSGRGGTDTQYF.

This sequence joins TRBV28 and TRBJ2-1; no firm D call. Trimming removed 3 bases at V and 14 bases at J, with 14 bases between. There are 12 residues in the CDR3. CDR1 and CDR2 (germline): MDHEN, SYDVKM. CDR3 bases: TGTGCCAGCAGTTTTAAAGGCCTTGGGGAGTTCTTC. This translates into CASSFKGLGEFF.

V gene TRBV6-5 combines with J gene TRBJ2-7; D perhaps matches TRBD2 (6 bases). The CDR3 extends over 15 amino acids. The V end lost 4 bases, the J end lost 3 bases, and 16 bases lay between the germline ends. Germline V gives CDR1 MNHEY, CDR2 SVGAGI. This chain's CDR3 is CASSSRPAGGYEQYF. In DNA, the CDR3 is TGTGCCAGCAGTTCCCGACCTGCCGGGGGCTACGAGCAGTACTTC.

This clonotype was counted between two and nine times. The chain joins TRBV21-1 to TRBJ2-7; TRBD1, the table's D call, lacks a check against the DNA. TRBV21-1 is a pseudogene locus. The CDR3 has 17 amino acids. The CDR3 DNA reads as TGTGCCAGCAGCAAAAAAGGAGGACAGTGGGGCACCTACGAGCAGTACTTC. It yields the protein CASSKKGGQWGTYEQYF.